The clone carrying this T cell receptor beta chain occurred once. Its antigen is as yet unknown. This sample was taken from a study of T cell clonotyping in hematopoietic cell transplantation. CDR1 and CDR2 from the germline V gene are SGHDT and YYEEEE. The V end was cut by 2 bases, the J end by 5 bases, with 8 bases between. The CDR3 contains 12 residues. General study points: Higher Inverse Simpson Index values in graft donor and pretransplant recipient predicted broader posttransplant TCR diversity. No sorting was done, leaving CD4 and CD8 contributions mixed.

Sequencing was performed with immunoSEQ multiplex PCR; in TCRdb, only in-frame clones are kept and a portion is missing. The repertoire holds 10,000 to 15,000 clones, 75% to 95% seen once, with 1.2% in the top ten. This TCR derives from a man aged 25 to 45 in good health. Some clones in this sample may be carry-over from other donors' samples. Source material: peripheral blood mononuclear cells. V is TRBV5-6 and J is TRBJ2-7; D is unresolved. The CDR3 bases are TGTGCCAGCAGCTTTTCCGTTAACGAGCAGTACTTC. Its protein product is CASSFSVNEQYF.